The next 16 T cell receptor beta chains were all read from a single sample in a study of Graves' ophthalmopathy and Graves' hyperthyroidism. From RNA, the CDR3 regions of TCR beta chains were amplified and sequenced. First-round RT-PCR with HTBI primers preceded a second-round multiplex PCR. Each CDR3 protein gets one entry after TCRdb re-called the multiplex PCR reads with MiXCR. The sample consists of just over 400,000 distinct CDR3 sequences, over 20% of them appearing once. Sequenced input: peripheral blood. The receptor source for this set is a young woman with stable Graves' hyperthyroidism.

This clonotype was seen ten or more times. The rearrangement joins TRBV9 to TRBJ1-6; D may be TRBD1 (5 bases). The V gene's germline CDR1 is SGDLS and CDR2 YYNGEE. CDR3 length: 14 amino acids. The V and J ends lost 4 bases and 6 bases respectively, with 11 bases between them. CDR3 sequence (DNA): TGTGCCAGCAGCCCTGGGACGCCTAATTCACCCCTCCACTTT. It specifies CASSPGTPNSPLHF.

This clonotype turned up a few times. V and J are TRBV7-9 and TRBJ2-4; possibly TRBD1 or TRBD2 for D (5 bases each). The germline CDR1 and CDR2 sequences are SEHNR and FQNEAQ (reference sequence). The CDR3 covers 15 residues. Trimming removed 0 bases from V and 4 bases from J, with 10 bases in between. This CDR3 reads CASSLAFGAKNIQYF. CDR3 nucleotide sequence: TGTGCCAGCAGCTTAGCGTTCGGGGCTAAAAACATTCAGTACTTC. Using reference TRBV7-9 and TRBJ2-4 for the parts outside the CDR3, the full variable domain is DTGVSQNPRHKITKRGQNVTFRCDPISEHNRLYWYRQTLGQGPEFLTYFQNEAQLEKSRLLSDRFSAERPKGSFSTLEIQRTEQGDSAMYLCASSLAFGAKNIQYFGAGTRLSVL.

Turning to this clonotype: Given a much more abundant clone one base away, this may be a read error. The chain has TRBV12-3 or TRBV12-4 and TRBJ1-2, with D perhaps TRBD1 (5 bases). The CDR3 length is 13 residues. Here the CDR3 DNA reads TGTGCCACCAGTCCCCCCTCGAGGGACGGCTACACCTTC. Protein sequence: CATSPPSRDGYTF.

This clonotype was seen more than once but under ten times. The J gene is TRBJ2-2, the V gene TRBV3-1, with 11 bases identical to TRBD2. After removal of 4 bases from V and 7 bases from J, the junction contained 5 bases not matched to a gene. This CDR3 has 15 amino acids. Per the germline V gene, CDR1 is LGHDT and CDR2 is YNNKEL (reference sequence). CDR3 in amino acids: CASSLLAGAYGELFF. CDR3 DNA sequence: TGTGCCAGCAGCCTACTAGCGGGAGCCTACGGGGAGCTGTTTTTT.

This clonotype appeared a few times. This chain joins TRBV11-2 and TRBJ1-3; 8 positions match TRBD1. V lost 5 bases and J lost 2; bases outside the gene matches: 5. Germline-derived CDR1 and CDR2 are SGHAT and FQNNGV. The CDR3 totals 15 residues. The CDR3 nucleotides are TGTGCCAGCAGCCCTGACAGGGGCGCTGGAAACACCATATATTTT. This encodes CASSPDRGAGNTIYF.

This clonotype occurred many times. The CDR3 nucleotides are TGCAGTGCTAGAGATTTGTTTGGGGCGGGTACTAGTGGCCCCTACGAGCAGTACTTC. Residues: CSARDLFGAGTSGPYEQYF. V is TRBV20-1 and J is TRBJ2-7; D tentatively fits TRBD1 or TRBD2 (5 bases each). The V gene lost 0 bases and the J gene lost 2 bases, with 26 bases spanning the gap. The germline gives CDR1 DFQATT, CDR2 SNEGSKA (reference sequence). The CDR3 covers 19 residues.

This clonotype was counted at least ten times. This chain joins TRBV30 and TRBJ1-2; D gene ambiguous. Per the germline V gene, CDR1 is GTSNPN and CDR2 is SVGIG (reference sequence). The V and J ends lost 1 base and 3 bases respectively, with 9 bases between them. The CDR3 spans 13 residues. The CDR3 loop is CAWSARSDYGYTF. For the CDR3, the DNA is TGTGCCTGGAGTGCGAGGTCGGACTATGGCTACACCTTC.

A remark on this clonotype: This could be a read error, since a much larger clone is one nucleotide away. The rearrangement uses TRBV20-1 and TRBJ1-2, with TRBD1 as a possible D gene (6 bases). The CDR3 is 16 amino acids. Germline CDR1 is DFQATT and CDR2 is SNEGSKA (reference sequence). The CDR3: CSAPRWTASQSRGYSF. As DNA, the CDR3 is TGCAGTGCTCCCCGATGGACAGCCTCCCAATCTCGTGGCTACAGCTTC.

The chain recombines TRBV28 with TRBJ2-2; TRBD1 might be the D (5 bases). Trimming took off 5 bases at V and 7 bases at J, with 23 bases between the two ends. The germline V gene has CDR1 MDHEN and CDR2 SYDVKM. The CDR3 has 17 residues. Here the CDR3 DNA reads TGTGCCAGCAGTGAATGGGATCGGACACAAAAGTTCGGGGAGCTGTTTTTT. Amino acids: CASSEWDRTQKFGELFF.

The chain is built from TRBV3-1 and TRBJ1-6; D not resolved. The CDR3 consists of 15 residues. Germline values: CDR1 LGHDT, CDR2 YNNKEL (reference sequence). V gave up 5 bases and J gave up 6 bases, with 14 bases separating them. The CDR3 loop is CASSAFSPANSPLHF. CDR3 DNA sequence: TGTGCCAGCAGCGCCTTTTCACCAGCTAATTCACCCCTCCACTTT.

The rearrangement uses TRBV25-1 and TRBJ2-7, with TRBD1 matching over 7 bases. CDR1 and CDR2 (germline): MGHDK, SYGVNS. The CDR3 consists of 14 residues. The V gene end was trimmed by 6 bases and the J gene end by 0 bases; junction bases not matched to a gene: 5. The CDR3 sequence: CASRPRGNSYEQYF. Here the CDR3 DNA reads TGTGCCAGCAGGCCCAGGGGGAACTCCTACGAGCAGTACTTC.

This clonotype was recorded many times. The rearrangement links TRBV6-2 or TRBV6-3 to TRBJ1-1; no reliable D call. Looked up from germline, CDR1 is MNHEY and CDR2 is SVGEGT. The CDR3 length is 13 residues. Trimming removed 6 bases at V and 7 bases at J, with 15 bases between. CDR3 amino acids: CASSYDGLFEAFF. The CDR3 nucleotides are TGTGCCAGCAGCTATGACGGTCTCTTTGAAGCTTTCTTT.

There are many counts of this clonotype. CDR3 DNA sequence: TGTGCCAGCAGACCCCCTGGGACTTCCCAGCAAGAGACCCAGTACTTC. Its translation is CASRPPGTSQQETQYF. The V gene is TRBV6-1, the J gene TRBJ2-5, with D perhaps TRBD2 (6 bases). Trimming cost V 6 bases and J 2 bases, with 19 bases left between them. From germline, CDR1 is MNHNS and CDR2 SASEGT. CDR3 length: 16 amino acids.

The sample holds many counts of this clonotype. J is TRBJ2-7 and V is TRBV2, with D perhaps TRBD2 (6 bases). The CDR3 has 12 amino acids. The germline CDR1 and CDR2 sequences are SNHLY and FYNNEI. V lost 8 bases and J lost 2, with 10 bases in between. Written as DNA, the CDR3 is TGTGCCAGCTTACGACTAGCCTACGAGCAGTACTTC. It encodes CASLRLAYEQYF.

This clonotype was found many times. The gene calls are TRBV27 and TRBJ2-3, with D unclear. This CDR3 contains 14 residues. Germline CDR1 and CDR2: MNHEY and SMNVEV (reference sequence). Trimming left V 7 bases short and J 4 bases short, with 15 bases between. CDR3 residues: CASTPYVGADTQYF. DNA of the CDR3: TGTGCCAGCACTCCCTACGTCGGCGCAGATACGCAGTATTTT.

This clonotype was seen ten or more times. The chain uses TRBV4-1 and TRBJ2-2; possibly TRBD2 for D (6 bases). With 4 bases removed from V and 4 bases from J, the gap between germline ends came to 13 bases. The CDR3 length is 15 residues. Germline lookup yields CDR1 MGHRA and CDR2 YSYEKL. The CDR3 bases are TGCGCCAGCAGCCGGGTCGGGGGATCCACCGGGGAGCTGTTTTTT. Translation gives CASSRVGGSTGELFF.